This T cell receptor (beta chain) was captured in a study of T cell responses to AZD1222 COVID-19 vaccine (dated by TCRdb to the early 2020s). With respect to the entire study: AZD1222 recipients given second doses at about 4 weeks or at about 12 weeks were pooled, since spike-specific TCR depth and breadth were not found to differ between the two schedules. Trial participants were enrolled by age into subgroups of 18-55, 56-69 and 70-plus years, and roughly 160, 29 and 62 TCR-sequenced participants, respectively, were included in these subgroups. A total of approximately 230 trial participants underwent TCR sequencing, of whom some 210 received two doses of AZD1222 and about 25 received two doses of the MenACWY control vaccine. Here is what the overall study found, with its caveats: Participants were mostly white British and included more females than males, and it was suggested by the authors that clonal diversity may have been underestimated. Only five or six AZD1222 recipients were SARS-CoV-2 seropositive at baseline, limiting conclusions about previously exposed vaccinees. Spike-specific TCR breadth and depth rose significantly after two AZD1222 doses compared with day 0 and with MenACWY recipients. In the small 56-69-year group, the increase in depth fell short of significance, most likely because of low power. Nearly half of unique spike-specific TCRs reportedly recognized epitopes outside regions mutated in the B.1.351 and B.1.1.7 variants. Because no day 14 peak-response samples were available, repertoires were characterized only after the peak T cell response. The vaccine-associated CD4 TCRs covered the entire spike protein, and the dominant responses fell in regions 160-218 and 743-854.

Interpreted using the paper, the time point label stands for: baseline before first vaccination. Vaccinee samples were obtained from the UK trials COV001 and COV002, which included a single-blind randomized controlled phase 2/3 trial of AZD1222 (ChAdOx1 nCoV-19) in healthy adults. Trial participant PBMC samples were collected at day 0 and day 28 after the second dose for TCRbeta chain sequencing. V sheds 0 bases and J sheds 5 bases, leaving 16 bases between their ends. The CDR3, cysteine through phenylalanine, is 16 amino acids long. The DNA shown is the 48-base CDR3, in frame from base 1. CDR1 LGHDT and CDR2 YNNKEL are derived from the germline V gene (reference sequence). As to this clone: Its specific antigen is unknown. One base away there is no much larger clone; base qualities are not given.

The CDR3 regions of human TCRbeta chains were analyzed by immunosequencing. In the original analysis: TCRs in the repertoires were matched against a reference library of SARS-CoV-2-specific TCRs that had been generated with the MIRA antigen-specificity platform. Breadth was defined as the fraction of unique TCRs that were SARS-CoV-2-associated. Depth was defined as the fraction of total T cells that were SARS-CoV-2-associated. Each spike-specific TCR was assigned to its reactive spike region and to a CD4 or CD8 class using the MIRA data. Log10-transformed breadth and depth values were compared by one-way ANOVA with Sidak's multiple comparisons tests. TCRdb took this table from immuneACCESS and kept in-frame rearrangements with V and J called. Such tables lack part of the clones; where checked against another copy, unresolved V genes explain under half of the gap, and the rest is unexplained. Clone size and the V and J calls come from that table; the DNA yielded D and trimming. This sample comprises tens of thousands of clones, approximately 92% of them detected only once. The ten largest clones take up 30% to 40% of the sample.

The origin of this receptor is an adult in good health. Recombination joined TRBV3-1 (or the pseudogene TRBV3-2) with TRBJ2-5, with the D gene uncertain. The source material was peripheral blood, sampled on day 0 of AZD1222 vaccination. CDR3 sequence: CASSQDNYPHRETQYF. The DNA sequence reads TGTGCCAGCAGCCAAGATAATTACCCCCACCGGGAGACCCAGTACTTC.